Below are 21 T cell receptor beta chains sequenced from a single sample in a study of T cell changes during pregnancy in multiple sclerosis. TCRdb keeps only in-frame clones here, not all; method: immunoSEQ multiplex PCR. This table has about 69,000 clones, around 92% appearing once. This specimen was peripheral blood, taken in the third trimester of pregnancy. The receptors were gathered from a female donor in good health, enrolled as a control in a pregnancy study.

The chain has TRBV7-2 and TRBJ1-2, with 7 bases fitting TRBD1. V shed 1 base, J shed 1 base, and the junction held 9 bases outside the gene matches. The germline CDR1 and CDR2 sequences are SGHTA and FQGNSA. This CDR3 is 17 amino acids long. The CDR3 nucleotides are TGTGCCAGCAGCTTAGACTCGACAGGGAGTTTTAACTATGGCTACACCTTC. Its protein is CASSLDSTGSFNYGYTF.

The chain joins TRBV5-1 to TRBJ2-7; 9 bases fit TRBD1. CDR3 length equals 15 residues. Germline CDR1 SGHRS, CDR2 YFSETQ. Trimming removed 1 base from V and 5 bases from J; junction bases left unmatched: 7. In nucleotides, the CDR3 is TGCGCCAGCAGCTTGCCCGGGACAGGGATCGACGAGCAGTACTTC. Translated: CASSLPGTGIDEQYF.

The V and J genes are TRBV27 and TRBJ2-7; D is perhaps TRBD1 (5 bases). V lost 0 bases to trimming and J lost 5 bases, with 11 bases between them. Per the germline V gene, CDR1 is MNHEY and CDR2 is SMNVEV (reference sequence). The CDR3 loop spans 14 amino acids. The CDR3 region is CASSLSGPPNEQYF. The DNA for the CDR3 is TGTGCCAGCAGTTTATCGGGGCCCCCGAACGAGCAGTACTTC.

This clone was counted a few times. The chain employs TRBV27 and TRBJ2-7; 8 bases align to TRBD2. Germline V gene lookup returns CDR1 MNHEY and CDR2 SMNVEV (reference sequence). The CDR3 runs 16 residues. V was pared by 3 bases and J by 3 bases, with 10 bases of the junction left unmatched. The CDR3 region is CASSFSPGLGIYEQYF. As DNA, the CDR3 is TGTGCCAGCAGTTTCTCGCCGGGACTAGGAATCTACGAGCAGTACTTC.

The rearrangement uses TRBV18 and TRBJ2-1; perhaps TRBD2 as D (6 bases). V lost 3 bases and J lost 5, with 14 bases in between. The CDR3 has 15 amino acids. Germline V lookup: CDR1 KGHSH, CDR2 LQKENI. The CDR3 sequence is CASSPPLREDNEQFF. The CDR3 DNA sequence: TGTGCCAGCTCACCCCCCTTAAGGGAGGACAATGAGCAGTTCTTC.

The chain is built from TRBV27 and TRBJ2-3, with 8 bases matching TRBD2. Germline V CDR1 and CDR2: MNHEY, SMNVEV (reference sequence). The CDR3 sequence is 16 residues long. Unmatched junction bases numbered 8, after V lost 6 bases and J lost 0 bases. This chain's CDR3 is CASSPQLAESTDTQYF. The CDR3 DNA reads TGTGCCAGCAGCCCTCAACTAGCGGAAAGCACAGATACGCAGTATTTT.

The V and J genes are TRBV18 and TRBJ1-2, with 9 bases aligning to TRBD1. From germline, CDR1 is KGHSH and CDR2 LQKENI. J lost 0 bases, V lost 3 bases, and 2 bases had no gene match. The CDR3 is 15 amino acids. The CDR3 loop reads CASSPGTGPNYGYTF. CDR3 nucleotides: TGTGCCAGCTCACCCGGGACAGGGCCTAACTATGGCTACACCTTC.

J is TRBJ2-7 and V is TRBV28; TRBD1 agrees at 10 bases. The V gene's germline CDR1 is MDHEN and CDR2 SYDVKM. The V and J ends lost 7 bases and 7 bases, in that order; junction bases with no gene match: 13. CDR3 length equals 15 residues. The CDR3 DNA reads TGTGCCAGCACGCACATCCGGGACAGGGGTTGGGAGCAGTACTTC. This encodes CASTHIRDRGWEQYF.

The rearrangement joins TRBV19 to TRBJ2-6; D is perhaps TRBD1 (6 bases). This CDR3 comprises 17 residues. V was clipped by 3 bases and J by 4 bases, with 16 bases between them. Germline CDR1 reads LNHDA; CDR2 reads SQIVND (reference sequence). In DNA, the CDR3 is TGTGCCAGTAGTATGCTTACAGGGCAATACGGGGCCAACGTCCTGACTTTC. Translated, it gives CASSMLTGQYGANVLTF.

This sequence joins TRBV7-6 and TRBJ2-7; 8 positions agree with TRBD1. The CDR3 is 14 residues long. The J segment lost 3 bases and the V segment lost 5 bases, leaving 6 bases of the junction unmatched. From germline, CDR1 is SGHVS and CDR2 FNYEAQ. CDR3 amino acids: CASSRNTGGYEQYF. The DNA for the CDR3 is TGTGCCAGCAGCCGGAATACAGGGGGCTACGAGCAGTACTTC.

The chain recombines TRBV7-9 with TRBJ2-2; D is possibly TRBD2 (5 bases). Trimming stripped 4 bases from V and 6 bases from J, with 9 bases between. The CDR3 contains 13 residues. The germline V gene has CDR1 SEHNR and CDR2 FQNEAQ (reference sequence). The CDR3 region has the DNA TGTGCCAGCAGCTCCGACTACCCCGGGGAGCTGTTTTTT. This codes for CASSSDYPGELFF.

The genes are TRBV5-4 and TRBJ1-1; a weak D match, TRBD1 (5 bases). This CDR3 is 15 amino acids long. Germline CDR1 and CDR2: SGHNT and YYREEE (reference sequence). V was shortened by 2 bases and J by 1 base, with 12 bases between the two germline ends. The CDR3 loop is CASSFQGRGNTEAFF. Written as DNA, the CDR3 is TGTGCCAGCAGCTTTCAGGGTAGAGGGAACACTGAAGCTTTCTTT.

The rearrangement uses TRBV27 and TRBJ2-1; 10 bases align to TRBD2. With 4 bases clipped from V and 6 bases from J, the junction kept 12 bases outside the gene matches. The CDR3 sequence is 17 residues long. The germline CDR1 and CDR2 sequences are MNHEY and SMNVEV (reference sequence). The CDR3 spells CASSSQIAGGAINEQFF. The CDR3 coding sequence is TGTGCCAGCAGTTCTCAGATAGCGGGAGGAGCGATCAATGAGCAGTTCTTC.

J is TRBJ2-3 and V is TRBV5-1, with 12 bases matching TRBD1. Trimming at V came to 0 bases and at J to 5 bases, leaving 7 bases not matched to a gene. CDR3 length: 17 residues. Germline V gene data show CDR1 as SGHRS and CDR2 as YFSETQ. DNA for the CDR3: TGCGCCAGCAGCTTGGGTCCGGGACAGGGGGCGAGAGATACGCAGTATTTT. Translating gives CASSLGPGQGARDTQYF.

This rearrangement joins TRBV5-1 to TRBJ2-7; D is unclear. This CDR3 is built from 14 residues. Germline V lookup: CDR1 SGHRS, CDR2 YFSETQ. Deletions cut 0 bases from V and 2 bases from J, with 9 bases between. The CDR3 here is CASSLGQNPYEQYF. DNA for the CDR3: TGCGCCAGCAGCTTGGGCCAGAACCCCTACGAGCAGTACTTC.

As DNA, the CDR3 is TGTGCCATCAGTGAGGGGGCAGGGGACCTCTATGGCTACACCTTC. It translates to CAISEGAGDLYGYTF. This chain joins TRBV10-3 and TRBJ1-2, with D tentatively TRBD1 (6 bases). The germline gives CDR1 ENHRY, CDR2 SYGVKD. V lost 2 bases and J 4 bases, leaving 14 bases between the germline ends. This CDR3 contains 15 residues.

The rearrangement links TRBV5-1 to TRBJ2-5, with D possibly matching TRBD1 (7 bases). Trimming removed 6 bases from V and 2 bases from J, with 11 bases in between. CDR3 length: 13 residues. Germline V gives CDR1 SGHRS, CDR2 YFSETQ. The CDR3 reads CASTRGDQETQYF. The CDR3 nucleotides are TGCGCCAGCACCAGGGGGGATCAAGAGACCCAGTACTTC.

The chain joins TRBV19 to TRBJ2-5; 9 bases fit TRBD1. This CDR3 comprises 14 residues. Germline CDR1 is LNHDA and CDR2 is SQIVND (reference sequence). J lost 5 bases, V lost 6 bases, and 7 bases had no gene match. CDR3 nucleotide sequence: TGTGCCAGTAGAACAGGGGGCGCGGTGGAGACCCAGTACTTC. Translation: CASRTGGAVETQYF.

V usage is TRBV2 and J usage is TRBJ1-5; D is ambiguous. Germline loops: CDR1 SNHLY, CDR2 FYNNEI. The CDR3 is 15 residues long. The V end lost 3 bases, the J end lost 0 bases, and 9 bases lay between the germline ends. The CDR3 DNA reads as TGTGCCAGCAGTGATGAGGGAGATAGCAATCAGCCCCAGCATTTT. It yields the protein CASSDEGDSNQPQHF.

This chain links TRBV9 with TRBJ2-1; D remains ambiguous. The germline gives CDR1 SGDLS, CDR2 YYNGEE. V was shortened by 0 bases and J by 6 bases, with 16 bases between the two germline ends. CDR3 length equals 16 residues. The CDR3 nucleotides are TGTGCCAGCAGCGTAGGTTCGAGTAACCTCTTCAATGAGCAGTTCTTC. It translates to CASSVGSSNLFNEQFF.

The J gene is TRBJ2-5, the V gene TRBV9; 7 positions match TRBD1. The CDR3 is 15 amino acids. V was clipped by 3 bases and J by 2 bases; unmatched bases: 7. Per germline, CDR1 SGDLS and CDR2 YYNGEE. In nucleotides, the CDR3 is TGTGCCAGCAGCGATCCGGACAGGAATCAAGAGACCCAGTACTTC. Translated: CASSDPDRNQETQYF. Full variable domain (missing parts from reference TRBV9 and TRBJ2-5): DSGVTQTPKHLITATGQRVTLRCSPRSGDLSVYWYQQSLDQGLQFLIQYYNGEERAKGNILERFSAQQFPDLHSELNLSSLELGDSALYFCASSDPDRNQETQYFGPGTRLLVL.